The 5 T cell receptor beta chains presented below share a single source sample, sequenced in a study of blood T cell repertoires in COVID-19. The method was immunoSEQ multiplex PCR; TCRdb's version includes in-frame clones alone and lacks a portion of them. The data show roughly 250,000 clones, 86% seen once. Material: peripheral blood. Receptors were obtained from a man in his forties who had recovered from COVID-19.

The V call is TRBV5-4, the J call TRBJ2-2, with 8 positions matching TRBD1. This CDR3 has 16 amino acids. Losses at the gene ends were 7 bases for V and 6 bases for J; bases not matched to a gene: 14. In germline, CDR1 is SGHNT, CDR2 YYREEE (reference sequence). CDR3 nucleotides: TGTGCCAGCGGAGATCCGGGACAGGTCATCTCCGGGGAGCTGTTTTTT. Translated, it gives CASGDPGQVISGELFF. Drawing the rest from reference TRBV5-4 and TRBJ2-2, the complete variable domain is ETGVTQSPTHLIKTRGQQVTLRCSSQSGHNTVSWYQQALGQGPQFIFQYYREEENGRGNFPPRFSGLQFPNYSSELNVNALELDDSALYLCASGDPGQVISGELFFGEGSRLTVL.

This rearrangement joins TRBV29-1 to TRBJ2-7; TRBD2 agrees at 7 bases. Germline values: CDR1 SQVTM, CDR2 ANQGSEA. This CDR3 region has 14 residues. J lost 2 bases, V lost 5 bases, and 9 bases had no gene match. CDR3 region: CSVRSGTKAYEQYF. The CDR3 nucleotides read TGCAGCGTTCGGAGCGGGACTAAAGCCTACGAGCAGTACTTC.

The rearrangement links TRBV15 to TRBJ2-1; D unresolved. CDR1 and CDR2 (germline): LNHNV, YYDKDF (reference sequence). Trimming took 5 bases from V and 4 from J, leaving 9 bases between them. CDR3 length equals 13 residues. The CDR3 DNA sequence: TGTGCCACCAGCCCAGACACATACAATGAGCAGTTCTTC. As protein: CATSPDTYNEQFF.

This chain joins TRBV7-2 and TRBJ2-3, with D perhaps matching TRBD1 (5 bases). The CDR3 contains 14 residues. Trimming removed 3 bases at V and 4 bases at J, with 11 bases between. Germline CDR1 SGHTA, CDR2 FQGNSA. CDR3 bases: TGTGCCAGCAGCTTGGGGCGGCAGGCAGATACGCAGTATTTT. Its protein is CASSLGRQADTQYF.

The J gene is TRBJ2-7, the V gene TRBV12-3 or TRBV12-4; TRBD1 matches at 9 bases. The CDR3 totals 13 residues. After removal of 6 bases from V and 5 bases from J, the junction contained 5 bases not matched to a gene. CDR3 nucleotides: TGTGCCAGCAGCTCTAGGACAGGGGACGAGCAGTACTTC. This sequence encodes CASSSRTGDEQYF.